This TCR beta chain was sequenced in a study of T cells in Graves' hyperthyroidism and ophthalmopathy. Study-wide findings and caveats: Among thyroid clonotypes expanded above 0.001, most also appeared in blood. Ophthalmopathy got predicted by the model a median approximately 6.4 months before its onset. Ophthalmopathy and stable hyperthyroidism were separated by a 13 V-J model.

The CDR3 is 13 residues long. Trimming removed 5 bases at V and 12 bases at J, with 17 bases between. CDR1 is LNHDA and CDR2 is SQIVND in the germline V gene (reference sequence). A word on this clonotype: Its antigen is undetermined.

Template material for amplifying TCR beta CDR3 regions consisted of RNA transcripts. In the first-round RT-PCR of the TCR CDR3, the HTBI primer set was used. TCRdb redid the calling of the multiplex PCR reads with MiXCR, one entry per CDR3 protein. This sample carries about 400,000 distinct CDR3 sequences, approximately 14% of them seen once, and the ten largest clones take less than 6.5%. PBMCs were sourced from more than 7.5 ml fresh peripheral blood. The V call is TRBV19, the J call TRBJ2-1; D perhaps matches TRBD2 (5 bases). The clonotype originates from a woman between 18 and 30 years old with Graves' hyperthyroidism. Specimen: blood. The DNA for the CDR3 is TGTGCCAGTAGTCGGGCTAGCCTTCTCGGGCAGTTCTTC. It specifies CASSRASLLGQFF.